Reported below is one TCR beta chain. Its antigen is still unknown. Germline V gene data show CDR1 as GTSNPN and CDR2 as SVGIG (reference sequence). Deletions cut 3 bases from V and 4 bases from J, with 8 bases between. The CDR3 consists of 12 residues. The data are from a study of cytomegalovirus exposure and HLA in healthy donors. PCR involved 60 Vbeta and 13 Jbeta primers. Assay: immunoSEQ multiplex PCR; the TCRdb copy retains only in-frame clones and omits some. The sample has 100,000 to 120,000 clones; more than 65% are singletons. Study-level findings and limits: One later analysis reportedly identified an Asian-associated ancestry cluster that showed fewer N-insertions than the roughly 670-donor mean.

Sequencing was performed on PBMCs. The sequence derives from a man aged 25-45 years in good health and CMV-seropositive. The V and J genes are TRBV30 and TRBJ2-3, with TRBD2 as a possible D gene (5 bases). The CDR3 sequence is CAWRGEPDTQYF. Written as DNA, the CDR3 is TGTGCCTGGAGGGGAGAGCCAGATACGCAGTATTTT.